The rows below give T cell receptor beta chains drawn from one sample of a study of cytomegalovirus exposure and HLA in healthy donors. The table came from immunoSEQ multiplex PCR; TCRdb's copy has only in-frame clones and leaves some out. The sample yields around 200,000 clones, roughly 85% seen once. Sequencing was done on a sample of PBMCs. These receptors were collected from a man aged 18 to 29 in good health and CMV-seronegative. CDR3s include the opening cysteine and the closing phenylalanine or tryptophan. A D gene is named only where the DNA matches it firmly. The listing skips clone size in some rows; elsewhere it reads once, few, many or a size class.

clone_size | j_call | v_call | d_call | cdr3_aa | cdr3_nt
- | TRBJ2-7 | TRBV6-5 | TRBD1 | CASRLPGQGEGEQYF | TGTGCCAGCAGATTACCGGGACAGGGGGAGGGGGAGCAGTACTTC
- | TRBJ2-5 | TRBV28 | - | CASSPTGGGSETQYF | TGTGCCAGCAGCCCCACAGGGGGGGGATCTGAGACCCAGTACTTC
- | TRBJ2-7 | TRBV15 | - | CATSREGSSYEQYF | TGTGCCACCAGCAGAGAAGGGAGCTCCTACGAGCAGTACTTC
- | TRBJ1-2 | TRBV18 | TRBD1 | CASSPGTGAVSNYGYTF | TGTGCCAGCTCACCCGGGACAGGGGCGGTTTCGAACTATGGCTACACCTTC
- | TRBJ2-5 | TRBV18 | - | CASSPTGGGETQYF | TGTGCCAGCTCACCGACTGGAGGAGGAGAGACCCAGTACTTC
- | TRBJ1-5 | TRBV2 | - | CASSELAVNQPQHF | TGTGCCAGCAGTGAATTAGCAGTTAATCAGCCCCAGCATTTT
- | TRBJ2-1 | TRBV9 | TRBD2 | CASSVGLAGPVNEQFF | TGTGCCAGCAGCGTAGGTCTAGCGGGTCCTGTCAATGAGCAGTTCTTC
- | TRBJ1-4 | TRBV4-3 | TRBD1 | CASSQDRGTGLEKLFF | TGCGCCAGCAGCCAAGATCGGGGGACAGGGCTTGAAAAACTGTTTTTT
- | TRBJ1-5 | TRBV19 | TRBD1 | CASDPRQGMGNQPQHF | TGTGCCAGCGATCCAAGACAGGGAATGGGGAATCAGCCCCAGCATTTT
- | TRBJ1-6 | TRBV19 | TRBD1 | CASSTRDRYNSPLHF | TGTGCCAGTAGTACCCGGGACAGGTATAATTCACCCCTCCACTTT
- | TRBJ2-7 | TRBV4-1 | - | CASSQDRTYEQYF | TGCGCCAGCAGCCAAGACAGGACCTACGAGCAGTACTTC
- | TRBJ1-3 | TRBV5-1 | - | CASSLAGDSGNTIYF | TGCGCCAGCAGCCTGGCGGGGGACTCTGGAAACACCATATATTTT
- | TRBJ2-7 | TRBV5-4 | TRBD2 | CASSPGGDTGTYEQYF | TGTGCCAGCAGCCCGGGAGGGGATACGGGCACCTACGAGCAGTACTTC
- | TRBJ2-4 | TRBV9 | - | CASSVADTLEAKNIQYF | TGTGCCAGCAGCGTAGCCGACACACTAGAAGCCAAAAACATTCAGTACTTC
- | TRBJ1-5 | TRBV19 | TRBD1 | CASSHRQGTARQPQHF | TGTGCCAGTAGCCATCGACAGGGGACAGCAAGGCAGCCCCAGCATTTT
- | TRBJ2-3 | TRBV5-1 | TRBD2 | CASTGLAGAGTDTQYF | TGCGCCAGCACGGGACTAGCGGGAGCGGGCACAGATACGCAGTATTTT
few | TRBJ2-1 | TRBV9 | TRBD2 | CASSAPGLADSNEQFF | TGTGCCAGCAGCGCCCCCGGACTAGCGGATTCCAATGAGCAGTTCTTC
- | TRBJ1-1 | TRBV7-3 | - | CASSTLTPPAEAFF | TGTGCCAGCAGCACTTTGACACCACCGGCTGAAGCTTTCTTT
few | TRBJ2-5 | TRBV11-1 | - | CASSSYGSEETYF | TGTGCCAGCAGCTCCTACGGGAGCGAGGAGACCTACTTC
few | TRBJ2-7 | TRBV28 | - | CASSGTFYEQYF | TGTGCCAGCAGTGGTACTTTTTACGAGCAGTACTTC
- | TRBJ1-1 | TRBV7-9 | TRBD1 | CATLDPDRVNTEAFF | TGTGCCACACTAGACCCGGACAGGGTGAACACTGAAGCTTTCTTT
- | TRBJ2-5 | TRBV25-1 | - | CASSEFVSQETQYF | TGTGCCAGCAGTGAATTTGTCAGCCAAGAGACCCAGTACTTC
- | TRBJ1-2 | TRBV25-1 | - | CASTTGSVYGYTF | TGTGCCAGCACCACAGGATCTGTCTATGGCTACACCTTC
- | TRBJ2-3 | TRBV27 | TRBD2 | CASSWSGGPTDTQYF | TGTGCCAGCAGTTGGAGCGGGGGGCCCACAGATACGCAGTATTTT
- | TRBJ1-2 | TRBV5-5 | TRBD1 | CASSFTGDYGYTF | TGTGCCAGCAGCTTCACAGGGGACTATGGCTACACCTTC
- | TRBJ1-2 | TRBV30 | - | CAWSWDFDAANYGYTF | TGTGCCTGGAGTTGGGACTTCGACGCAGCTAACTATGGCTACACCTTC
- | TRBJ2-7 | TRBV11-3 | - | CASSGKGVVYEQYF | TGTGCCAGCAGCGGGAAAGGGGTAGTTTACGAGCAGTACTTC
- | TRBJ2-5 | TRBV5-6 | - | CASSLSGEETQYF | TGTGCCAGCAGCTTATCGGGGGAAGAGACCCAGTACTTC
- | TRBJ2-3 | TRBV5-6 | TRBD1 | CASSFYTDRGDTQYF | TGTGCCAGCAGCTTCTACACCGACAGGGGCGATACGCAGTATTTT
- | TRBJ2-7 | TRBV7-3 | TRBD2 | CASSLFAGEVEQYF | TGTGCCAGCAGCTTATTTGCGGGAGAAGTCGAGCAGTACTTC
- | TRBJ1-5 | TRBV6-1 | - | CASRGDMINQPQHF | TGTGCCAGCCGAGGGGACATGATTAATCAGCCCCAGCATTTT
- | TRBJ2-7 | TRBV19 | TRBD1 | CASSIKTPQGAYEQYF | TGTGCCAGTAGTATAAAGACGCCGCAGGGGGCCTACGAGCAGTACTTC
- | TRBJ2-7 | TRBV5-4 | TRBD1 | CASSSGDRGFSYEQYF | TGTGCCAGCAGCTCCGGAGACAGGGGTTTTTCCTACGAGCAGTACTTC
few | TRBJ2-7 | TRBV4-2 | TRBD1 | CASSQDSGTGPRREQYF | TGTGCCAGCAGCCAAGATTCGGGGACAGGCCCCCGTCGGGAGCAGTACTTC
- | TRBJ2-1 | TRBV7-9 | - | CASSFQGPEQFF | TGTGCCAGCAGCTTTCAGGGTCCTGAGCAGTTCTTC
few | TRBJ2-6 | TRBV15 | TRBD1 | CATSRDRGQGLSGANVLTF | TGTGCCACCAGCAGAGATCGAGGACAGGGTCTCTCTGGGGCCAACGTCCTGACTTTC
- | TRBJ2-5 | TRBV5-1 | TRBD1 | CASSSGGAWETQYF | TGCGCCAGCAGTTCAGGGGGCGCATGGGAGACCCAGTACTTC